This T cell receptor beta chain was recorded in a study of blood T cell repertoires in COVID-19. Study-wide background: Specimens from acute and convalescent COVID-19 originated in the United States, Italy and Spain. T cells, B-cell-depleted T cells, or PBMCs provided the cDNA or gDNA that served as material.

In the original analysis: Nucleated cell number was recorded as an estimate derived from reference gene primer amplification. Produced via immunoSEQ multiplex PCR; TCRdb's table is partial and in-frame only. V, J and clone size are taken as reported in that table, and D and trimming were inferred from the DNA itself. The sample has more than 65,000 clones, around 80% seen once. This CDR3 is built from 13 residues. Germline lookup yields CDR1 ENHRY and CDR2 SYGVKD. The V end was cut by 4 bases, the J end by 4 bases, with 11 bases between. The receptor comes from an elderly woman with acute or convalescent COVID-19. The sequenced sample was peripheral blood. This rearrangement joins TRBV10-3 to TRBJ2-7; D is possibly TRBD2 (6 bases). The CDR3 reads CAISAGTDYEQYF. The CDR3 coding sequence is TGTGCCATCAGTGCCGGGACTGATTACGAGCAGTACTTC.